This T cell receptor (beta chain) is drawn from a study of CD8+CD57+ T cells in acquired aplastic anemia. At the level of the study: DNA per sorted CD4+ or CD8+ sample ranged roughly 0.19 to 30 ug, averaging around 3.2 ug. The average read count for CD4+ cells in healthy donors was some 9.9 million.

Genomic DNA, the template, was used for profiling of the TCR beta VDJ and CDR3. TCRdb fed the reads into MiXCR, producing one record per CDR3 protein. The sample consists of around 180,000 distinct CDR3 sequences, 63% of them appearing once. The CDR3 sequence is 15 residues long. V shed 5 bases and J 4 bases; nucleotides not matched to a gene: 7. Germline CDR1 SGHVS, CDR2 FNYEAQ. This clonotype has more than one count but fewer than ten. The chain has TRBV7-6 and TRBJ2-5, with TRBD2 matching over 10 bases. The TCR comes from a human donor in good health. Input material: sorted CD4+, CD8+, or CD8+CD57+ T cells (not recorded which) from PBMCs. The DNA for the CDR3 is TGTGCCAGCAGCCCATTAGCGGGAGGAATAGAGACCCAGTACTTC. Its translation: CASSPLAGGIETQYF.